This entry features one T cell receptor beta chain sequence. Its antigen is not yet known. Base qualities are missing; no much larger clone stands one base away. The CDR3 goes from the cysteine to the phenylalanine over 14 residues. The kept DNA is CDR3 alone, 42 bases in frame from the first base. CDR1 and CDR2 are drawn from the germline V gene: ENHRY, SYGVKD. Trimming takes 1 base from V and 4 bases from J, and the germline ends sit 10 bases apart. This sample stems from a study of blood T cell repertoires in COVID-19 (dated by TCRdb to about 2020). With regard to the full study: Samples covering the acute and convalescent phases of COVID-19 were provided by collaborators in the United States, Italy and Spain. The repertoires were released in a freely available public database intended as a resource for research on the immune response to SARS-CoV-2. A de-identified subject ID, COVID-19 status, age in years and sex were almost always included in the sample metadata. HLA class I and class II types, where available, came from metadata supplied by the sample provider rather than from assay-based typing. The samples were drawn from two sources: the first 160 participants of the ongoing ImmuneRACE study, and 1,254 subjects contributed by 6 global collaborators. The dataset comprised deeply sampled blood TCRbeta repertoires from subjects exposed to, actively infected with, or recovered from COVID-19. The material from the prospective study consisted of cDNA or gDNA derived from T cells, B-cell-depleted T cells, or PBMCs. Broader findings and caveats from the paper: How much clinical and demographic metadata was included differed by source and by participant, and the metadata was provided uncurated.

Whole blood was collected in K2EDTA tubes by collaborating institutions according to the institutions' own protocols. For TCRbeta analysis, collaborators shipped samples as frozen whole blood, isolated PBMCs, or DNA extracted from either of those sample types. TCRbeta CDR3 regions were amplified from genomic DNA using the immunoSEQ Assay, a bias-controlled multiplex PCR. In the original analysis: Within the assay, amplification of reference gene primers was used to estimate how many nucleated cells each sample contained. Sequence reads were collapsed and filtered to measure the absolute abundance of every unique TCRbeta CDR3 rearrangement. Productive Simpson clonality was computed per sample as the square root of Simpson's diversity index over productive rearrangements. TCRdb stores this immuneACCESS table with in-frame sequences only. Part of the clones is absent; in the studies checked, under half of the shortfall reflects unresolved V genes, and no reason is known for the rest. That table is the source of V, J and clone size, and D and trimming were worked out from the DNA. The sample data list under 250,000 clones, and about 82% of these were observed just once. The top ten hold over 5.5% of the sample.

The origin of this receptor is a woman aged 55-75 years with active or convalescent COVID-19. The chain is assembled from TRBV10-3 and TRBJ1-2, and possibly TRBD1, on 6 matching bases. Sequencing was carried out using peripheral blood. The CDR3 region reads CAISELQGIYGYTF. The DNA reads as follows: TGTGCCATCAGTGAGTTGCAGGGGATCTATGGCTACACCTTC.